This is a list of T cell receptor beta chains from one sample in a study of shared clonotypes between healthy human individuals. Clones were read by immunoSEQ multiplex PCR, and TCRdb kept only the in-frame ones, dropping some. The sample has 2 million to 2.5 million clones; more than 85% are singletons. Sequencing was carried out using naive CD4+ T cells from PBMCs. These TCRs come from a man younger than 35 in good health. Some clones in this sample may be carry-over from other donors' samples. The CDR3 runs from the conserved cysteine through the conserved F or W. Fields, in order: D gene, clone size, J gene, V gene, CDR3 DNA, CDR3 protein. A D gene is named only where the DNA matches it firmly. Expanded clones are given a class, and other clones once, few, many or no size at all.

>-|-|TRBJ2-3|TRBV9
TGTGCCAGCAGCCTCCCAGCGGATACGCAGTATTTT
CASSLPADTQYF
>-|-|TRBJ2-7|TRBV7-6
TGTGCCAGCAGCTTAGGTTTAGGTGAGCAGTACTTC
CASSLGLGEQYF
>-|once|TRBJ2-1|TRBV12-5
TGTGCTAGTGGTTTGGTACGCGGAAGCTCCTACAATGAGCAGTTCTTC
CASGLVRGSSYNEQFF
>TRBD1|-|TRBJ2-7|TRBV9
TGTGCCAGCAGCGTAGTGGGGGACAGTCTCTACGAGCAGTACTTC
CASSVVGDSLYEQYF
>TRBD2|-|TRBJ2-1|TRBV7-3
TGTGCCAGCAGCTGGGGACTAGCGGCCTACAATGAGCAGTTCTTC
CASSWGLAAYNEQFF
>TRBD2|-|TRBJ2-3|TRBV5-1
TGCGCCAGCAGCTCGGAATGGGGGAGGGAGACGCAGTATTTT
CASSSEWGRETQYF
>TRBD1|-|TRBJ2-1|TRBV5-1
TGCGCCAGCAGCAAGGGGACAGGGGGCAATGAGCAGTTCTTC
CASSKGTGGNEQFF
>-|-|TRBJ2-2|TRBV19
TGTGCCAGTAGTCGGGGGTCCGGGGAGCTGTTTTTT
CASSRGSGELFF
>-|-|TRBJ1-3|TRBV7-6
TGTGCCAGCAGCTTAGGGGTAGGGGGCTCTGGAAACACCATATATTTT
CASSLGVGGSGNTIYF
>-|-|TRBJ2-6|TRBV29-1
TGCAGCGTCCGGGACCAGGGCTCTGGGGCCAACGTCCTGACTTTC
CSVRDQGSGANVLTF
>-|-|TRBJ1-1|TRBV5-4
TGTGCCAGCAGTACCGGGACACGAGACACTGAAGCTTTCTTT
CASSTGTRDTEAFF
>-|-|TRBJ2-2|TRBV2
TGTGCCAGCAACCAGGGCAAGGACACCGGGGAGCTGTTTTTT
CASNQGKDTGELFF
>TRBD2|-|TRBJ2-2|TRBV7-3
TGTGCCAGCAGCTTTTACGGGAGGGCCGAGGGCGGGGAGCTGTTTTTT
CASSFYGRAEGGELFF
>TRBD1|-|TRBJ2-5|TRBV7-9
TGTGCCAGCAGCCGGGACAGGGAGGGGGAGACCCAGTACTTC
CASSRDREGETQYF
>TRBD2|-|TRBJ2-3|TRBV2
TGTGCCAGCACTCGATTTGAGACTAGCGGGACGGATAGAAAGTATTTT
CASTRFETSGTDRKYF
>TRBD2|-|TRBJ2-1|TRBV4-1
TGCGCCAGCAGCCAAGCAGCCAAGCGGGAGTGGTGTGAGCAGTTCTTC
CASSQAAKREWCEQFF
>-|-|TRBJ2-3|TRBV30
TGTGCCTGGAACAGTGGGCTAGCGACCACAGATACGCAGTATTTT
CAWNSGLATTDTQYF
>TRBD2|-|TRBJ2-3|TRBV4-3
TGCGCCAGCAGCCCTACCAGGCGGGCTAGCGGGAGTGGGAGGACAGATACGCAGTATTTT
CASSPTRRASGSGRTDTQYF
>-|-|TRBJ2-1|TRBV27
TGTGCCAGCAGGGACCTCAGCTCCTACAATGAGCAGTTCTTC
CASRDLSSYNEQFF
>-|-|TRBJ2-5|TRBV18
TGTGCCAGCTCATCGGGACTCTTCCAGGAGACCCAGTACTTC
CASSSGLFQETQYF
>TRBD1|few|TRBJ1-1|TRBV5-4
TGTGCCAGCAGCTTGGGAGGGACAGAGAACACTGAAGCTTTCTTT
CASSLGGTENTEAFF
>TRBD2|-|TRBJ2-7|TRBV11-2
TGTGCCAGCAGCCAGACTAGCGGGATTTCCTACGAGCAGTACTTC
CASSQTSGISYEQYF
>TRBD1|-|TRBJ2-3|TRBV5-1
TGCGCCAGCAGCTTCCGGGACAGCGGTACAGATACGCAGTATTTT
CASSFRDSGTDTQYF
>TRBD1|-|TRBJ1-5|TRBV15
TGTGCCACCAGCAGAGCGACGACAGGGCGCAATCAGCCCCAGCATTTT
CATSRATTGRNQPQHF
>-|-|TRBJ1-2|TRBV20-1
TGCAGTGCTAGAGTCGGGTATGGCTACACCTTC
CSARVGYGYTF
>-|-|TRBJ2-3|TRBV10-3
TGTGCCATCAGTGAGTCTTCTGGCACAGATACGCAGTATTTT
CAISESSGTDTQYF
>TRBD2|-|TRBJ2-1|TRBV13
TGTGCCAGCCGAACAGCGGGATCCTACAATGAGCAGTTCTTC
CASRTAGSYNEQFF
>TRBD1|-|TRBJ1-2|TRBV5-1
TGCGCCAGCAGTTTGGGGGACAGCCGCTCCTATGGCTACACCTTC
CASSLGDSRSYGYTF
>-|-|TRBJ2-5|TRBV5-1
TGCGCCAGCAGCGGGATTGCGGGGGAGACCCAGTACTTC
CASSGIAGETQYF
>-|-|TRBJ2-2|TRBV13
TGTGCCAGCAGCTCAACCGGGAGAGCGAACGGGGAGCTGTTTTTT
CASSSTGRANGELFF
>TRBD1|-|TRBJ1-5|TRBV19
TGTGCCAGTAGTGAGGGACAGTTTAGCAATCAGCCCCAGCATTTT
CASSEGQFSNQPQHF
>-|once|TRBJ2-5|TRBV5-1
TGCGCCAGCAGCTTATCAGCAGGGAATCGGGAGACCCAGTACTTC
CASSLSAGNRETQYF
>TRBD2|-|TRBJ2-3|TRBV28
TGTGCCAGCAGTTTGGGCGGGAGGGCCATGTATACGCAGTATTTT
CASSLGGRAMYTQYF
>-|-|TRBJ1-3|TRBV6-6
TGTGCCAGCAGCTCGTTGACAGAGACTGGAAACACCATATATTTT
CASSSLTETGNTIYF
>-|-|TRBJ1-2|TRBV2
TGTGCCAGCGCCACGGCCAGGTTAGGTGGCTACACCTTC
CASATARLGGYTF
>-|-|TRBJ2-3|TRBV5-1
TGCGCCAGCAGCCTAGAAAGCACAGATACGCAGTATTTT
CASSLESTDTQYF
>-|-|TRBJ2-1|TRBV6-5
TGTGCCAGCAGTTACAACAATGAGCAGTTCTTC
CASSYNNEQFF
>-|-|TRBJ2-3|TRBV5-1
TGCGCCAGCAGCTTGGCCAAAGGGACAGATACGCAGTATTTT
CASSLAKGTDTQYF
>-|once|TRBJ2-2|TRBV19
TGTGCTGGTGGAGACACCGGGGAGCTGTTTTTT
CAGGDTGELFF
>TRBD2|-|TRBJ2-7|TRBV29-1
TGCAGCGTTGGGGGGACTAGCGGGAGCCCTTATAGCGAGCAGTACTTC
CSVGGTSGSPYSEQYF
>-|once|TRBJ1-1|TRBV4-3
TGCGCCAGCAGCCAGGTGGGCAGAGGAACTGAAGCTTTCTTT
CASSQVGRGTEAFF
>-|-|TRBJ2-5|TRBV6-6
TGTGCCAGCAGTTCTCATAAGTTACTGTACTTC
CASSSHKLLYF
>-|-|TRBJ1-1|TRBV28
TGTGCCAGCAGGCCCCCGGGACCTTTTGCTTTCTTT
CASRPPGPFAFF
>-|-|TRBJ2-2|TRBV7-2
TGTGCCAGCAGCTTAGTCTTTTGGGCAACCGGGGAGCTGTTTTTT
CASSLVFWATGELFF
>TRBD2|-|TRBJ2-1|TRBV5-8
TGTGCCAGCAACGGCGGCGTGGGGGGGTTTTACAATGAGCAGTTCTTC
CASNGGVGGFYNEQFF
>-|once|TRBJ1-4|TRBV25-1
TGTGCCAGCAGTGTGTGGGGTTTGGGAGTTGAAAAACTGTTTTTT
CASSVWGLGVEKLFF
>-|-|TRBJ2-1|TRBV5-4
TGTGCCAGCAGGGGGGGGCCCAACGATTACAATGAGCAGTTCTTC
CASRGGPNDYNEQFF
>-|-|TRBJ2-7|TRBV27
TGTGCCAGCAGTCCACAGGGGACACGGGGGGGTTACGAGCAGTACTTC
CASSPQGTRGGYEQYF
>-|-|TRBJ1-5|TRBV7-8
TGTGCCAGCAGCCGTCCCCCGGGGATGGGCAATCAGCCCCAGCATTTT
CASSRPPGMGNQPQHF
>-|-|TRBJ1-2|TRBV28
TGTGCCAGCAGGCCCCGAGCCCCCTATGGCTACACCTTC
CASRPRAPYGYTF
>-|-|TRBJ2-1|TRBV7-8
TGTGCCAGCAGCACCCGGACCACTACGGATGAGCAGTTCTTC
CASSTRTTTDEQFF